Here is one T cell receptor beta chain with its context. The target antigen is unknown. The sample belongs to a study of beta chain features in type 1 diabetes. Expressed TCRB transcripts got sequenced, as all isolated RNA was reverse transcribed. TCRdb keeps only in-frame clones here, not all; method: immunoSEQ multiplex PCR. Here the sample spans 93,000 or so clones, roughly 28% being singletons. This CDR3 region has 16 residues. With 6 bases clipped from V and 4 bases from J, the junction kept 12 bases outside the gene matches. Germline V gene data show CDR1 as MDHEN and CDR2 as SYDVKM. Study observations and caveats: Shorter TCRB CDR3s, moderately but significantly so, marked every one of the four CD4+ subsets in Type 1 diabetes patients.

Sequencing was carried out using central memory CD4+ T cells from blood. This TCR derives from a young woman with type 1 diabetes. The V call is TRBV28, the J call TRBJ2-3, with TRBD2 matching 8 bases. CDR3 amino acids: CASSHITTSGSDTQYF. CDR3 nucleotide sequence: TGTGCCAGCAGCCACATCACCACTAGCGGCTCAGATACGCAGTATTTT.